A single sample gave rise to the 20 T cell receptor beta chains below, sequenced in a study of early T cells in non-severe SARS-CoV-2 infection. TCRdb analysed the 5' RACE reads with MiXCR anew, one entry per CDR3 protein. The sample consists of about 56,000 distinct CDR3 sequences, about 15% of them appearing once. Here the sequenced sample was whole blood, taken at baseline. The receptor set was obtained from an adult who was a healthcare worker with PCR-confirmed SARS-CoV-2 infection or an uninfected control (not recorded which).

This clonotype occurred a few times. The chain links TRBV5-4 to TRBJ2-7; D perhaps matches TRBD1 (6 bases). CDR3 length equals 14 residues. V was clipped by 3 bases and J by 2 bases, with 12 bases between them. In germline, CDR1 is SGHNT, CDR2 YYREEE (reference sequence). In DNA, the CDR3 is TGTGCCAGCAGCTCCTCAGGGGACACCTACGAGCAGTACTTC. Translated, it gives CASSSSGDTYEQYF.

This CDR3 is CASKAVSYEQYF. CDR3 in DNA: TGCGCCAGCAAAGCAGTGTCCTACGAGCAGTACTTC. The chain combines TRBV10-2 with TRBJ2-7, with D unclear. The CDR3 is 12 amino acids. Trimming stripped 7 bases from V and 1 base from J, with 8 bases between. The germline V gene encodes CDR1 WSHSY and CDR2 SAAADI.

This chain links TRBV20-1 with TRBJ2-7; 7 bases agree with TRBD1. V was pared by 6 bases and J by 3 bases, with 8 bases of the junction left unmatched. The CDR3 consists of 13 residues. From germline, CDR1 is DFQATT and CDR2 SNEGSKA (reference sequence). The CDR3 sequence is CSATTGVNYEQYF. The CDR3 nucleotides are TGCAGTGCCACTACAGGGGTAAACTACGAGCAGTACTTC.

This clonotype was seen a few times. The chain recombines TRBV7-6 with TRBJ1-4, with 8 bases fitting TRBD1. Germline CDR1 and CDR2: SGHVS and FNYEAQ. V shed 0 bases and J 7 bases; nucleotides not matched to a gene: 7. The CDR3 extends over 16 amino acids. The CDR3 DNA is TGTGCCAGCAGCTTAGCCTCAGGGGGCGAGTTTGAAAAACTGTTTTTT. This gives the protein CASSLASGGEFEKLFF.

This clonotype was counted only a few times. The genes are TRBV19 and TRBJ2-3; possibly TRBD1 for D (6 bases). V lost 3 bases and J 4 bases, leaving 8 bases between the germline ends. Germline values: CDR1 LNHDA, CDR2 SQIVND (reference sequence). The length of the CDR3 is 13 residues. The DNA of the CDR3 is TGTGCCAGTAGTATCGAGGGGGCAGATACGCAGTATTTT. Its translation is CASSIEGADTQYF.

A few counts support this clonotype. In DNA form, the CDR3 reads TGTGCCAGCAGCTCCAAGCAGGGAAGCAACGAGCAGTACTTC. This encodes CASSSKQGSNEQYF. The genes are TRBV13 and TRBJ2-7; the D gene is possibly TRBD1 (5 bases). The germline CDR1 and CDR2 sequences are PRHDT and FYEKMQ (reference sequence). The ends were cut back, 4 bases at V and 5 bases at J, with 15 bases in the middle. The CDR3 is made up of 14 amino acids.

The chain links TRBV28 to TRBJ1-2, with D possibly TRBD1 on 6 matching bases. Trimming removed 10 bases from V and 5 bases from J, with 14 bases in between. CDR1 is MDHEN and CDR2 is SYDVKM in the germline V gene. This CDR3 has 12 residues. The CDR3 region has the DNA TGTGCCAACCACAGGGAAAGTTATGGCTACACCTTC. Its protein is CANHRESYGYTF.

This clonotype was recorded many times. This chain joins TRBV28 and TRBJ1-2, with 7 bases fitting TRBD1. Germline values: CDR1 MDHEN, CDR2 SYDVKM. After removal of 3 bases from V and 0 bases from J, the junction contained 4 bases not matched to a gene. This CDR3 spans 15 amino acids. The CDR3 is CASSLGQNANYGYTF. CDR3 DNA: TGTGCCAGCAGTTTGGGACAGAACGCTAACTATGGCTACACCTTC.

V gene TRBV7-8 combines with J gene TRBJ2-3, with 9 bases fitting TRBD1. The trim removed 8 bases at V and 3 bases at J, leaving 6 bases unmatched. The CDR3 runs 14 residues. Germline CDR1 and CDR2: SGHVS and FQNEAQ. CDR3 DNA sequence: TGTGCCAGCCGGGACAGGGAGTGGACAGATACGCAGTATTTT. The encoded protein is CASRDREWTDTQYF.

This clonotype was seen at least ten times. The rearrangement joins TRBV5-1 to TRBJ2-3; a possible D gene is TRBD2 (6 bases). Germline V gene sequence: CDR1 SGHRS, CDR2 YFSETQ. This CDR3 region has 14 residues. Between the trimmed V and J ends, which lost 5 bases and 0 bases, there was a span of 10 bases. CDR3 region: CASREAGSTDTQYF. CDR3 nucleotides: TGCGCCAGCAGAGAGGCGGGGAGCACAGATACGCAGTATTTT.

The CDR3 coding sequence is TGTGCCAGCAGCTTAGCTTTCGTAGGACAGGGAGAAGAGACCCAGTACTTC. Translated, it gives CASSLAFVGQGEETQYF. The V and J genes are TRBV7-6 and TRBJ2-5; 8 positions agree with TRBD1. Per the germline V gene, CDR1 is SGHVS and CDR2 is FNYEAQ. Unmatched junction bases numbered 9, after V lost 0 bases and J lost 3 bases. The CDR3 loop spans 17 amino acids.

This sequence joins TRBV14 and TRBJ2-2; D is undetermined. This CDR3 has 12 residues. The germline V gene has CDR1 SGHDN and CDR2 FVKESK. Trimming shortened V by 8 bases and J by 4 bases, and 8 bases separated the two germline ends. CDR3 amino acids: CASRAPTGELFF. The CDR3 region has the DNA TGTGCCAGCCGAGCTCCCACCGGGGAGCTGTTTTTT.

The chain joins TRBV18 to TRBJ1-3; D ambiguous. V lost 5 bases and J 2 bases, leaving 10 bases between the germline ends. CDR1 is KGHSH, CDR2 LQKENI, per germline. The CDR3 sequence is 14 residues long. CDR3 bases: TGTGCCAGCTCAGTGAGTCAAGCTGGAAACACCATATATTTT. Its protein is CASSVSQAGNTIYF.

This clonotype was seen many times. The rearrangement uses TRBV27 and TRBJ2-3, with D possibly being TRBD1 or TRBD2 (5 bases each). The CDR3 runs 15 residues. The V and J ends lost 5 bases and 1 base respectively, with 13 bases between them. Germline V lookup: CDR1 MNHEY, CDR2 SMNVEV (reference sequence). DNA of the CDR3: TGTGCCAGCAGTCCACGGGACGGACGCACAGATACGCAGTATTTT. Its translation is CASSPRDGRTDTQYF.

In regard to this clonotype: A read error may account for a junction end that differs from germline. The chain joins TRBV3-1 to TRBJ2-1; 7 nucleotides line up with TRBD2. The length of the CDR3 is 15 residues. CDR1 and CDR2 (germline): LGHDT, YNNKEL (reference sequence). The DNA of the CDR3 is TGTGCCAGCAGCCCGACTTCCGGGACTAATCATGAGCAGTTTTTC. Translating it yields CASSPTSGTNHEQFF.

This clonotype appeared a few times. The V gene is TRBV7-8, the J gene TRBJ2-7, with a possible D match to TRBD1 (6 bases). Deletions cut 1 base from V and 0 bases from J, with 13 bases between. From germline, CDR1 is SGHVS and CDR2 FQNEAQ. The length of the CDR3 is 16 residues. The CDR3, as DNA: TGTGCCAGCAGCTTAGAAGGAGACAGGAGCTCCTACGAGCAGTACTTC. It codes for CASSLEGDRSSYEQYF.

The chain employs TRBV7-3 and TRBJ2-2, with 11 bases matching TRBD1. The germline V gene encodes CDR1 SGHTA and CDR2 FQGTGA. This CDR3 region has 16 residues. Germline trimming cut 6 bases from V and 4 bases from J; bases unmatched to any gene: 7. DNA for the CDR3: TGTGCCAGCAGTCAATCCGGGACAGGGGGCACCGGGGAGCTGTTTTTT. Translating it yields CASSQSGTGGTGELFF.

The table lists this clonotype with a few counts. This rearrangement joins TRBV12-2 to TRBJ1-4; the tabulated D call, TRBD1, remains unverified against the DNA. TRBV12-2 is classified as a pseudogene. This CDR3 region has 19 residues. DNA of the CDR3: TGTGCAAGTCGCTTCCTATTTGGGCACCGGGGCCACCATAATGAAAAACTGTTTTTT. Translated: CASRFLFGHRGHHNEKLFF.

The table lists this clonotype with a few counts. V is TRBV3-1 and J is TRBJ1-5; 7 nucleotides line up with TRBD1. Germline V CDR1 and CDR2: LGHDT, YNNKEL (reference sequence). The V and J ends lost 1 base and 4 bases, in that order; junction bases with no gene match: 1. The CDR3 is 14 amino acids. The CDR3 loop is CASSQAGGNQPQHF. The DNA for the CDR3 is TGTGCCAGCAGCCAAGCAGGGGGTAATCAGCCCCAGCATTTT.

This clonotype has a handful of counts. The CDR3 reads CSVVNGQQETQYF. Written as DNA, the CDR3 is TGCAGCGTTGTTAATGGCCAGCAAGAGACCCAGTACTTC. The chain employs TRBV29-1 and TRBJ2-5; D gene ambiguous. This CDR3 spans 13 amino acids. Between the trimmed V and J ends, which lost 4 bases and 2 bases, there was a span of 11 bases. Germline CDR1 is SQVTM and CDR2 is ANQGSEA.